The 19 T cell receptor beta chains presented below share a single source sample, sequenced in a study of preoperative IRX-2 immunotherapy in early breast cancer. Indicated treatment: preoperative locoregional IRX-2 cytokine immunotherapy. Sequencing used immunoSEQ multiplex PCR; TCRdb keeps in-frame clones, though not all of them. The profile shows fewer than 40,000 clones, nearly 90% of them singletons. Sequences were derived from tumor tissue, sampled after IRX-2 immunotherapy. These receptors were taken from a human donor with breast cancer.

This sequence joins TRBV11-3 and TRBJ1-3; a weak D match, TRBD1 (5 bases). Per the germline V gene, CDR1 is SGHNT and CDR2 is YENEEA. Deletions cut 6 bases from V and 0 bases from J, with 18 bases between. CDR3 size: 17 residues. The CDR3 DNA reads TGTGCCAGCAGATTTACACAGGCGGGCGTCTCTGGAAACACCATATATTTT. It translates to CASRFTQAGVSGNTIYF.

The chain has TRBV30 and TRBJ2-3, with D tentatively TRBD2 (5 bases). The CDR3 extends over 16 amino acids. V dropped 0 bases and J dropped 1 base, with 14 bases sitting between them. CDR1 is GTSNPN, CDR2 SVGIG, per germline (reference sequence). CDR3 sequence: CAWSVLASRRTDTQYF. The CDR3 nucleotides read TGTGCCTGGAGTGTACTGGCTAGCAGACGCACAGATACGCAGTATTTT.

For the CDR3, the DNA is TGTGCCAGCAGCTTCGCAGGGCGCTCCTACAATGAGCAGTTCTTC. Translation: CASSFAGRSYNEQFF. The chain combines TRBV11-3 with TRBJ2-1; perhaps TRBD1 as D (5 bases). The CDR3 contains 15 residues. Per germline, CDR1 SGHNT and CDR2 YENEEA. Trimming cost V 3 bases and J 0 bases, with 9 bases left between them.

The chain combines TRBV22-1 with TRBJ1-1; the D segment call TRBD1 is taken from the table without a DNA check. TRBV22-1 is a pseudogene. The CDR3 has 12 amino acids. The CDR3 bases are TGTGCCAGCAGACAGGGCCACACTGAAGCTTTCTTT. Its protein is CASRQGHTEAFF.

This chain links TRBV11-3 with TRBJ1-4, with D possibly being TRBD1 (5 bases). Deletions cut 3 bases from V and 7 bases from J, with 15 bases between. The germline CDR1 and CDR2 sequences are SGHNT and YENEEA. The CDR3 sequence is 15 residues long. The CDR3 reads CASSLSQGAVEKLFF. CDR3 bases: TGTGCCAGCAGCTTGTCCCAGGGCGCGGTTGAAAAACTGTTTTTT.

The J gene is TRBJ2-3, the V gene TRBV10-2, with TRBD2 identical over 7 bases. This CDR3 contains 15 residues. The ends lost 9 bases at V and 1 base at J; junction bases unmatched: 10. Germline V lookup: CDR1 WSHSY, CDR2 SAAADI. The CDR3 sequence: CASPPRGRGTDTQYF. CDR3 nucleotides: TGCGCCAGTCCCCCCCGGGGGAGGGGCACAGATACGCAGTATTTT.

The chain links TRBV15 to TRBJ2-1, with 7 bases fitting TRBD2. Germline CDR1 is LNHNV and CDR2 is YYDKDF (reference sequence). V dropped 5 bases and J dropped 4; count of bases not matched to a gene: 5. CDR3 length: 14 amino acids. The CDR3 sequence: CATSGLAAYNEQFF. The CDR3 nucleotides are TGTGCCACCAGCGGTCTAGCGGCATACAATGAGCAGTTCTTC.

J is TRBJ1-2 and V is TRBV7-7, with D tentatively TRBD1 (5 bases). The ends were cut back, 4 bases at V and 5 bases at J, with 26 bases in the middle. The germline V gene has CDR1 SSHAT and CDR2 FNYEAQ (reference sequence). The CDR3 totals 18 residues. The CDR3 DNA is TGTGCCAGCAGCTCGCTATTTCGACAGTCTGGAGCGAGGTATGGCTACACCTTC. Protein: CASSSLFRQSGARYGYTF. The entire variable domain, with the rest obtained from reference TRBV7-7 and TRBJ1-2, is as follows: GAGVSQSPRYKVTKRGQDVTLRCDPISSHATLYWYQQALGQGPEFLTYFNYEAQPDKSGLPSDRFSAERPEGSISTLTIQRTEQRDSAMYRCASSSLFRQSGARYGYTFGSGTRLTVV.

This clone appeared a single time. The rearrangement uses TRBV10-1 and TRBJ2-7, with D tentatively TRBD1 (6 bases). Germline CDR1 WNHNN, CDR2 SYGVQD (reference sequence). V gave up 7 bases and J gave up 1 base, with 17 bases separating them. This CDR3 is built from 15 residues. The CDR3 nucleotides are TGCGCCAGCAACTCCTCCGAGGGGGTTTCCTACGAGCAGTACGTC. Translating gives CASNSSEGVSYEQYV.

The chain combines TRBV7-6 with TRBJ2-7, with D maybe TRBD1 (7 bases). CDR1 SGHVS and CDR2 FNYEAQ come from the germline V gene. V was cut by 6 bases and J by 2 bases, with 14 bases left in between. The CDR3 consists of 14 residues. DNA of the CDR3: TGTGCCAGCAGGAACGCGGGACAGCCCTACGAGCAGTACTTC. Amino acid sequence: CASRNAGQPYEQYF.

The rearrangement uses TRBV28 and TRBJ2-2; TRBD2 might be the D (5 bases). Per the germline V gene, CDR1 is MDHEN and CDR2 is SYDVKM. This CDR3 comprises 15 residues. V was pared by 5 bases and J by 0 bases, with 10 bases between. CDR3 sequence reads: CASSEGYPNTGELFF. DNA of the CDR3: TGTGCCAGCAGTGAGGGTTACCCGAACACCGGGGAGCTGTTTTTT.

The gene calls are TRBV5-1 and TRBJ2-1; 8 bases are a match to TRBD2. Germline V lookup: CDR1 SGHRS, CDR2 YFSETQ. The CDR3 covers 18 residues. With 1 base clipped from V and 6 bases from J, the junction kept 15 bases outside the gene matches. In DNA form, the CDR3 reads TGCGCCAGCAGCTTGTCCGGGGGAGTCAGCGGGAGAGTCAATGAGCAGTTCTTC. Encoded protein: CASSLSGGVSGRVNEQFF.

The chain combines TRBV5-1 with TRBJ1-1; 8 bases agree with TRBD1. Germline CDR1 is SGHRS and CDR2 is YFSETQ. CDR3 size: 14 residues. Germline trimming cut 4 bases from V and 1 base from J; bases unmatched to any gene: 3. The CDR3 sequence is CASSLGQANTEAFF. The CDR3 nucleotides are TGCGCCAGCAGCCTGGGACAGGCGAACACTGAAGCTTTCTTT.

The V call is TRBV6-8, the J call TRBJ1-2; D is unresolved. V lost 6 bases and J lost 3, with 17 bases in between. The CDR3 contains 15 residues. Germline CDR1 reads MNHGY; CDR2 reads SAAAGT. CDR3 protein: CASRPPRLGYYGYTF. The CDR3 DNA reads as TGTGCCAGCAGGCCTCCCCGGCTCGGTTACTATGGCTACACCTTC.

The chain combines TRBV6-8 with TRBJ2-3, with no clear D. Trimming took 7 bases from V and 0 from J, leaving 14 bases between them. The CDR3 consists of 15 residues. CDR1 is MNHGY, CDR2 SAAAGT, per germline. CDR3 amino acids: CASTDVGVSTDTQYF. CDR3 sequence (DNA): TGTGCCAGCACGGACGTTGGGGTTAGCACAGATACGCAGTATTTT.

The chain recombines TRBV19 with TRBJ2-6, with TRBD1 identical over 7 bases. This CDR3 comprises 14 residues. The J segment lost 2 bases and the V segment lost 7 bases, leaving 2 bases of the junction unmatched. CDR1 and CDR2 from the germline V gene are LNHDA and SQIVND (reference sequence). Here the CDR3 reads CASNDRAGANVLTF. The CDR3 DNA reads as TGTGCCAGTAACGACAGGGCTGGGGCCAACGTCCTGACTTTC.

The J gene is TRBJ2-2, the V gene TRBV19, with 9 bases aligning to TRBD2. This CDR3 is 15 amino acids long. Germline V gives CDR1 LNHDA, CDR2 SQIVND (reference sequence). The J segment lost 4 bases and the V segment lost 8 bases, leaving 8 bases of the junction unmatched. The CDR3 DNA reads TGTGCCAGTCAGTCGGCGGGAGGGGGCACCGGGGAGCTGTTTTTT. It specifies CASQSAGGGTGELFF.

The CDR3 sequence: CASSPAGLTDTQYF. DNA of the CDR3: TGTGCCAGCAGCCCAGCGGGCCTCACAGATACGCAGTATTTT. The V call is TRBV11-3, the J call TRBJ2-3; TRBD2 is a possible D gene (6 bases). The germline gives CDR1 SGHNT, CDR2 YENEEA. CDR3 length equals 14 residues. V shed 5 bases and J shed 2 bases, with 11 bases lying between them.

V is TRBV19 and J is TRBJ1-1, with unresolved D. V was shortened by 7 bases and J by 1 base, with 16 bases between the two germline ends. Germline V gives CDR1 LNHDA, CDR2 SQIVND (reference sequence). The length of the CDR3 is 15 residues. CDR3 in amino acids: CASIDSHRGNTEAFF. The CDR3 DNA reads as TGTGCCAGTATTGATTCCCACCGAGGGAACACTGAAGCTTTCTTT.